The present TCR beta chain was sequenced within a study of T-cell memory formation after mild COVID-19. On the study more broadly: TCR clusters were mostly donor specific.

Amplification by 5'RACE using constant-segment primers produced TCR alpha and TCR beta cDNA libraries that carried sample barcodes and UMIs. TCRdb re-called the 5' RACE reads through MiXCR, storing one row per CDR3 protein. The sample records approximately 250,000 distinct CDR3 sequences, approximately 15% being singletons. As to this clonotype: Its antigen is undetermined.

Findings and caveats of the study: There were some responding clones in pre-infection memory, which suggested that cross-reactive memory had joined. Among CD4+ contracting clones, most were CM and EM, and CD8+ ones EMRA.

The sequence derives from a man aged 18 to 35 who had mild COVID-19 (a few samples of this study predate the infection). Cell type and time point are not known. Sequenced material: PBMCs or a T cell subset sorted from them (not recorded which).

The CDR3 region has the DNA TGTGCCAGCACCCCTTGGGGGGCCTCCAAAAACATTCAGTACTTC. Amino acid sequence: CASTPWGASKNIQYF. The V and J genes are TRBV11-2 and TRBJ2-4; D assignment may be TRBD1 or TRBD2 (6 bases each). Between the trimmed V and J ends, which lost 7 bases and 2 bases, there was a span of 15 bases. Germline V CDR1 and CDR2: SGHAT, FQNNGV. The CDR3 is made up of 15 amino acids. The variable domain in full, with the rest retrieved from reference TRBV11-2 and TRBJ2-4, is EAGVAQSPRYKIIEKRQSVAFWCNPISGHATLYWYQQILGQGPKLLIQFQNNGVVDDSQLPKDRFSAERLKGVDSTLKIQPAKLEDSAVYLCASTPWGASKNIQYFGAGTRLSVL.